This T cell receptor (beta chain) is from a study of blood T cell repertoires in COVID-19. Produced via immunoSEQ multiplex PCR; TCRdb's table is partial and in-frame only. This sample has around 140,000 clones; more than 60% occur once, and the top ten carry 1.5% to 2%. V lost 5 bases, J lost 4 bases, and 5 bases stayed unmatched. The germline CDR1 and CDR2 sequences are SGHTA and FQGNSA. The CDR3 loop spans 14 amino acids. The chain uses TRBV7-2 and TRBJ2-5, with 9 nucleotides matching TRBD1. The sequencing input was peripheral blood. The receptor was isolated from a woman in her seventies with acute or convalescent COVID-19. This CDR3 reads CASSPTGGRETQYF. The CDR3 DNA sequence: TGTGCCAGCAGCCCAACAGGGGGCCGAGAGACCCAGTACTTC.